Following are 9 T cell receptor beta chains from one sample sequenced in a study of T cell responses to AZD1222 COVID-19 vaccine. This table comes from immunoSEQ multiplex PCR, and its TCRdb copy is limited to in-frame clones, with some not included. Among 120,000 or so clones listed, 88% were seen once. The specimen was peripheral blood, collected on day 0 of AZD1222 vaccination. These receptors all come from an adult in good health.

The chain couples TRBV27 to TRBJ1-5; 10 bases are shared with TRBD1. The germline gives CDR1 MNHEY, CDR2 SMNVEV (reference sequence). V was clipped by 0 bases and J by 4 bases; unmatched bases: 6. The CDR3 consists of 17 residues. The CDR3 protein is CASSLSRDRGGNQPQHF. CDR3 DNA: TGTGCCAGCAGTTTATCAAGGGACAGGGGAGGTAATCAGCCCCAGCATTTT.

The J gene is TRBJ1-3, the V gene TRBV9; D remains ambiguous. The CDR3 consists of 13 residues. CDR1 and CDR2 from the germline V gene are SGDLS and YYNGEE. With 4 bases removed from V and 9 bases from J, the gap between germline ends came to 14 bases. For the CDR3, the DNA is TGTGCCAGCAGCCCCCTTTGGGAAAGCACCATATATTTT. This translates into CASSPLWESTIYF.

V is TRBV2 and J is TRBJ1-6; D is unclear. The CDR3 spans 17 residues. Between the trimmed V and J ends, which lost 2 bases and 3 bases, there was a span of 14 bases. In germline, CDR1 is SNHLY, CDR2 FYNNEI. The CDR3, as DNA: TGTGCCAGCAGTGAAAGTAGAAGGGTTTACTATAATTCACCCCTCCACTTT. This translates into CASSESRRVYYNSPLHF.

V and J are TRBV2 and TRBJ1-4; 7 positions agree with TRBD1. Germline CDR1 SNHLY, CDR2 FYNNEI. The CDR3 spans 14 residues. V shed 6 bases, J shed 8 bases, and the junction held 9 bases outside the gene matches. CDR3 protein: CASSTGTAREKLFF. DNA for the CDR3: TGTGCCAGCAGCACCGGGACAGCCAGAGAAAAACTGTTTTTT.

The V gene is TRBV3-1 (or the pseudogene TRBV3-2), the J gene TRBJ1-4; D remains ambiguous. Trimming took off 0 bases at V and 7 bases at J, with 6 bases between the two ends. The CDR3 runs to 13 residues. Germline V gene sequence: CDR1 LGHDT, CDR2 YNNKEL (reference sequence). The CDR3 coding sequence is TGTGCCAGCAGCCAAGATCTCGGTGAAAAACTGTTTTTT. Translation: CASSQDLGEKLFF.

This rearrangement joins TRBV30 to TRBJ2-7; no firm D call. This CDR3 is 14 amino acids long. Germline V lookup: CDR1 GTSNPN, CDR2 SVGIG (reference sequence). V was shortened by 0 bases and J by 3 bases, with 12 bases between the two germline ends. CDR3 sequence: CAWSVTPGYYEQYF. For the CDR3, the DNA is TGTGCCTGGAGTGTAACCCCGGGTTACTACGAGCAGTACTTC.

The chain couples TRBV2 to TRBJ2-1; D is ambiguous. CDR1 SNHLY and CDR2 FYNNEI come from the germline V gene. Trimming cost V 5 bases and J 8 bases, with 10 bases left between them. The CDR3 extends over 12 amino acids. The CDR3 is CASSRGGDEQFF. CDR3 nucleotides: TGTGCCAGCAGTCGTGGTGGCGATGAGCAGTTCTTC.

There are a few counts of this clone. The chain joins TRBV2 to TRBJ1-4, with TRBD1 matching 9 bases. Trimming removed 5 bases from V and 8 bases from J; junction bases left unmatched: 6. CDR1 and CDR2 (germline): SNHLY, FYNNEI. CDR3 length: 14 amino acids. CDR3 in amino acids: CASSLQGAREKLFF. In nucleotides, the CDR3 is TGTGCCAGCAGTCTACAGGGGGCGCGCGAAAAACTGTTTTTT.

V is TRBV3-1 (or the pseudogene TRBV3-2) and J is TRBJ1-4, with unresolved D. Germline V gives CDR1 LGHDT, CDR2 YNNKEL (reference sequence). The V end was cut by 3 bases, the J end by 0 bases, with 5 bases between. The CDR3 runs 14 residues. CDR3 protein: CASSQAATNEKLFF. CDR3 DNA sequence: TGTGCCAGCAGCCAGGCGGCAACTAATGAAAAACTGTTTTTT.